This T cell receptor beta chain was sequenced for a study of cytomegalovirus exposure and HLA in healthy donors. PCR employed 60 Vbeta and 13 Jbeta primers. Data came from immunoSEQ multiplex PCR; TCRdb stores just in-frame clones and leaves some out. The data contain 150,000 to 200,000 clones, approximately 86% of them seen just once; the ten biggest clones take up almost 2%. This CDR3 comprises 15 residues. Germline V gene data show CDR1 as LNHDA and CDR2 as SQIVND (reference sequence). Trimming left V 0 bases short and J 5 bases short, with 13 bases between. The chain recombines TRBV19 with TRBJ2-5; unclear D gene. The sequencing sample was made of PBMCs. The origin of this receptor is a woman aged 18-30 years in good health and CMV-seronegative. The CDR3 region is CASSIDPLVRETQYF. The CDR3 DNA is TGTGCCAGTAGTATAGATCCCCTGGTTCGGGAGACCCAGTACTTC.